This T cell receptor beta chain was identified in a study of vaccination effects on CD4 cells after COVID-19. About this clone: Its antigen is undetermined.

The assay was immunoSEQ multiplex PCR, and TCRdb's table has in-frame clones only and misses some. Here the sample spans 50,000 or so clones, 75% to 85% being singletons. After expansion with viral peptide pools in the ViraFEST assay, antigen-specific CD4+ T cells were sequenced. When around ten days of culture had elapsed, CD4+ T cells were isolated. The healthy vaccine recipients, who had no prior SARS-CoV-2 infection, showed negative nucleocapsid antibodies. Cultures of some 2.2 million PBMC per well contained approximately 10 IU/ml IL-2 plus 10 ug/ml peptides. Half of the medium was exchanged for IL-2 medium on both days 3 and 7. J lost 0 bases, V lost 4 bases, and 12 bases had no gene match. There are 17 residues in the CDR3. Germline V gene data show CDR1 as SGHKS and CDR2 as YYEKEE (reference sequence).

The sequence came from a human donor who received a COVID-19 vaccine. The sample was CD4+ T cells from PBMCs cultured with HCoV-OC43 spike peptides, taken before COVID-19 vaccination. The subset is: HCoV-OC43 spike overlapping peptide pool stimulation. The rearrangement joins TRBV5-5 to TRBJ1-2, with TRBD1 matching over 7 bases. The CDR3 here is CASSSQSGTASNYGYTF. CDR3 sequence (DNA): TGTGCCAGCAGCAGCCAGTCCGGGACAGCGTCTAACTATGGCTACACCTTC. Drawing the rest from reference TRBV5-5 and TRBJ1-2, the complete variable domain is DAGVTQSPTHLIKTRGQQVTLRCSPISGHKSVSWYQQVLGQGPQFIFQYYEKEERGRGNFPDRFSARQFPNYSSELNVNALLLGDSALYLCASSSQSGTASNYGYTFGSGTRLTVV.